The next 26 T cell receptor beta chains were all read from a single sample in a study of T-cell memory formation after mild COVID-19. Via MiXCR, TCRdb re-called the 5' RACE reads, giving one row per CDR3 protein. The sample lists hundreds of thousands of distinct CDR3 sequences; less than 25% were seen once. Sequencing was done on a sample of PBMCs or a T cell subset sorted from them (not recorded which). The source of these receptors is an adult woman who had mild COVID-19 (a few samples of this study predate the infection). Cell type and time point are not known.

This clonotype was seen only a few times. CDR3 coding DNA: TGTGCCAGCAGTTTTCTAAGGGGTGAGCAGTTCTTC. Amino acids: CASSFLRGEQFF. The V gene is TRBV27, the J gene TRBJ2-1, with D possibly being TRBD1 (5 bases). The CDR3 length is 12 residues. The V end lost 3 bases, the J end lost 9 bases, and 9 bases lay between the germline ends. Germline CDR1 and CDR2: MNHEY and SMNVEV (reference sequence).

This clonotype was found a few times. The CDR3 DNA follows: TGTGCCAGCAGCCCGACAGGACTATACAATGAGCAGTTCTTC. Translated, it gives CASSPTGLYNEQFF. V gene TRBV7-9 combines with J gene TRBJ2-1, with D perhaps being TRBD1 or TRBD2 (6 bases each). CDR1 and CDR2 (germline): SEHNR, FQNEAQ (reference sequence). Trimming shortened V by 5 bases and J by 4 bases, and 12 bases separated the two germline ends. The CDR3 has 14 residues.

The rearrangement uses TRBV14 and TRBJ2-1; 7 positions match TRBD1. Per germline, CDR1 SGHDN and CDR2 FVKESK. The CDR3 runs to 16 residues. The J segment lost 4 bases and the V segment lost 0 bases, leaving 6 bases of the junction unmatched. The CDR3 sequence is CASSQETGTVYNEQFF. Here the CDR3 DNA reads TGTGCCAGCAGCCAAGAGACAGGGACAGTGTACAATGAGCAGTTCTTC.

This clonotype occurred a few times. The genes are TRBV20-1 and TRBJ1-1, with a possible D match to TRBD1 (6 bases). V gave up 5 bases and J gave up 5 bases, with 12 bases separating them. Germline lookup yields CDR1 DFQATT and CDR2 SNEGSKA (reference sequence). CDR3 size: 12 residues. The CDR3 nucleotides read TGCAGTGCTCGCAGGGGTGGAACTGAAGCTTTCTTT. It is translated as CSARRGGTEAFF.

The rearrangement links TRBV12-3 or TRBV12-4 to TRBJ1-2; the D gene is possibly TRBD1 (6 bases). With 6 bases removed from V and 4 bases from J, the gap between germline ends came to 9 bases. The CDR3 totals 12 residues. The CDR3 sequence: CASRQGLYGYTF. CDR3 bases: TGTGCCAGCAGGCAGGGGCTCTATGGCTACACCTTC.

This clonotype was picked up a small number of times. The chain carries TRBV4-3 and TRBJ2-1, with a weak D call TRBD1 (6 bases). CDR1 is LGHNA and CDR2 is YSLEER in the germline V gene. CDR3 length: 18 amino acids. With 5 bases removed from V and 0 bases from J, the gap between germline ends came to 20 bases. The CDR3 bases are TGCGCCAGCAGCGAGTCCCCCCCGGGACACAGCTCCTACAATGAGCAGTTCTTC. Amino acids: CASSESPPGHSSYNEQFF.

This clonotype was observed a handful of times. CDR3: CAALPTPRVGTEAFF. The CDR3 region has the DNA TGTGCTGCACTTCCGACTCCCAGGGTGGGCACTGAAGCTTTCTTT. This chain connects TRBV10-3 to TRBJ1-1; TRBD1 is a possible D gene (5 bases). Germline V CDR1 and CDR2: ENHRY, SYGVKD. The CDR3 length is 15 residues.

This chain connects TRBV5-1 to TRBJ2-1, with TRBD2 as a possible D gene (5 bases). Looked up from germline, CDR1 is SGHRS and CDR2 is YFSETQ. The CDR3 consists of 15 residues. V was pared by 5 bases and J by 5 bases, with 17 bases between. The CDR3 DNA reads TGCGCCAGCAGACCGGGGTACGAGGTGAACAATGAGCAGTTCTTC. It is translated as CASRPGYEVNNEQFF.

This chain joins TRBV3-1 and TRBJ2-1; 8 bases map to TRBD2. Germline CDR1 and CDR2: LGHDT and YNNKEL (reference sequence). The J segment lost 8 bases and the V segment lost 3 bases, leaving 9 bases of the junction unmatched. This CDR3 has 15 residues. The CDR3 region has the DNA TGTGCCAGCAGCCATACTGGACTAGCAGCCCATGAGCAGTTCTTC. Translation gives CASSHTGLAAHEQFF.

The chain combines TRBV7-3 with TRBJ2-5; 10 positions agree with TRBD2. Germline assignment: CDR1 SGHTA and CDR2 FQGTGA. The CDR3 covers 17 residues. The trim removed 5 bases at V and 2 bases at J, leaving 11 bases unmatched. Here the CDR3 DNA reads TGTGCCAGCAGCCTAGGGCTAGCGGGGGTCAGACAAGAGACCCAGTACTTC. The encoded protein is CASSLGLAGVRQETQYF.

The rearrangement uses TRBV19 and TRBJ1-1; D may be TRBD1 (6 bases). The CDR3 length is 13 residues. The V and J ends lost 4 bases and 8 bases respectively, with 14 bases between them. The V gene's germline CDR1 is LNHDA and CDR2 SQIVND (reference sequence). In DNA form, the CDR3 reads TGTGCCAGTAGTACCGTGGGGGCAACCGAAGCTTTCTTT. This sequence encodes CASSTVGATEAFF.

This chain uses TRBV7-8 with TRBJ1-5; possible D gene TRBD1, 5 bases. Germline CDR1 reads SGHVS; CDR2 reads FQNEAQ. This CDR3 region has 16 residues. Trimming left V 1 base short and J 4 bases short, with 14 bases between. CDR3 sequence reads: CASSLEPGRSNQPQHF. CDR3 DNA sequence: TGTGCCAGCAGCTTAGAGCCGGGACGGAGTAATCAGCCCCAGCATTTT.

This clonotype has just a few counts. The chain is built from TRBV5-6 and TRBJ1-1; no reliable D call. This CDR3 has 15 residues. The germline V and J ends were trimmed by 3 bases and 0 bases, with 12 bases remaining between them. Per the germline V gene, CDR1 is SGHDT and CDR2 is YYEEEE. The CDR3 sequence: CASSYEETVNTEAFF. CDR3 nucleotides: TGTGCCAGCAGCTACGAGGAAACGGTGAACACTGAAGCTTTCTTT.

This chain connects TRBV10-3 to TRBJ1-3, with 9 bases matching TRBD1. V trimming: 0 bases; J trimming: 0 bases; junction bases outside the gene matches: 18. The CDR3 sequence is 22 residues long. CDR1 is ENHRY and CDR2 is SYGVKD in the germline V gene. In DNA form, the CDR3 reads TGTGCCATCAGTGAGTCCATGGGGAGGCGCCCGGGACAGGGACTCTCTGGAAACACCATATATTTT. Residues: CAISESMGRRPGQGLSGNTIYF.

This clonotype has more than one count but fewer than ten. The chain uses TRBV5-5 and TRBJ2-3; D possibly corresponds to TRBD1 (6 bases). Trimming left V 2 bases short and J 2 bases short, with 21 bases between. The CDR3 runs to 18 residues. From germline, CDR1 is SGHKS and CDR2 YYEKEE (reference sequence). CDR3 region: CASSFGAGAPTTTDTQYF. The CDR3 nucleotides read TGTGCCAGCAGCTTCGGGGCAGGGGCGCCGACAACCACAGATACGCAGTATTTT.

This clonotype was counted many times. The chain links TRBV10-3 to TRBJ2-1; TRBD2 aligns across 11 bases. This CDR3 comprises 15 residues. Trimming took 4 bases from V and 7 from J; bases not matched to a gene: 6. Germline CDR1 reads ENHRY; CDR2 reads SYGVKD. The CDR3 region has the DNA TGTGCCATCAGTGGGGCTAGCGGGGGGCTAAATGAGCAGTTCTTC. Its translation is CAISGASGGLNEQFF.

This clonotype was picked up one time. V usage is TRBV18 and J usage is TRBJ2-5; D remains ambiguous. Germline assignment: CDR1 KGHSH and CDR2 LQKENI. The germline V and J ends were trimmed by 5 bases and 7 bases, with 8 bases remaining between them. The CDR3 has 11 residues. The chain's CDR3 is CASSSRWTQYF. For the CDR3, the DNA is TGTGCCAGCTCATCGAGGTGGACCCAGTACTTC.

This clonotype was seen a few times. The rearrangement uses TRBV7-9 and TRBJ2-7, with 9 bases aligning to TRBD2. The CDR3 length is 15 residues. Germline V gives CDR1 SEHNR, CDR2 FQNEAQ (reference sequence). Trimming at V came to 6 bases and at J to 4 bases, leaving 10 bases not matched to a gene. The CDR3 spells CASSHRAGGGYEQYF. The CDR3 nucleotides read TGTGCCAGCAGTCACAGAGCGGGAGGAGGGTACGAGCAGTACTTC.

This clonotype has a handful of counts. This sequence joins TRBV12-5 and TRBJ2-7; 8 nucleotides match TRBD2. Germline loops: CDR1 LGHNT, CDR2 FRNRAP. With V trimmed by 2 bases and J by 2 bases, 5 bases remained unmatched. This CDR3 comprises 15 residues. The CDR3 nucleotides read TGTGCTAGTGGTTTGTTGGGCGGGAGGACCTACGAGCAGTACTTC. Amino acids: CASGLLGGRTYEQYF.

The genes are TRBV5-1 and TRBJ2-2; D call uncertain. Germline V CDR1 and CDR2: SGHRS, YFSETQ. V lost 4 bases, J lost 2 bases, and 12 bases lay in between. The CDR3 spans 15 residues. CDR3 sequence: CASSLSVTNTGELFF. CDR3 in DNA: TGCGCCAGCAGCCTATCGGTCACAAACACCGGGGAGCTGTTTTTT.

The chain joins TRBV15 to TRBJ1-1, with 7 bases identical to TRBD1. This CDR3 is built from 19 residues. Germline lookup yields CDR1 LNHNV and CDR2 YYDKDF (reference sequence). The V segment lost 0 bases and the J segment 3 bases; nucleotides outside the gene matches: 16. The CDR3 loop is CATSREMEVRGFLDTEAFF. CDR3 DNA: TGTGCCACCAGCAGAGAAATGGAGGTCAGGGGGTTTCTGGACACTGAAGCTTTCTTT.

The chain is built from TRBV6-5 and TRBJ1-1, with a weak D call TRBD1 (5 bases). The CDR3 has 14 amino acids. CDR1 is MNHEY, CDR2 SVGAGI, per germline. V shed 8 bases and J shed 5 bases, with 18 bases lying between them. The CDR3 nucleotides read TGTGCCAGCTTAACTTTATCCCAGGGAACTGAAGCTTTCTTT. It yields the protein CASLTLSQGTEAFF.

The rearrangement uses TRBV20-1 and TRBJ2-7, with D perhaps being TRBD1 or TRBD2 (5 bases each). The CDR3 totals 15 residues. Looked up from germline, CDR1 is DFQATT and CDR2 is SNEGSKA (reference sequence). Trimming left V 6 bases short and J 3 bases short, with 21 bases between. The CDR3: CSATRLGTAFYEQYF. The DNA of the CDR3 is TGCAGTGCGACCCGTCTAGGGACCGCCTTCTACGAGCAGTACTTC.

This clonotype was recorded many times. The J gene is TRBJ2-7, the V gene TRBV4-1, with 9 bases that match TRBD1. Germline loops: CDR1 MGHRA, CDR2 YSYEKL. The V segment lost 0 bases and the J segment 1 base; nucleotides outside the gene matches: 10. CDR3 length equals 18 residues. CDR3 sequence reads: CASSQESVTGGTSYEQYF. The CDR3 DNA is TGCGCCAGCAGCCAAGAATCCGTGACAGGGGGGACTTCCTACGAGCAGTACTTC.

The rearrangement joins TRBV24-1 to TRBJ2-3; 11 bases align to TRBD2. Germline V CDR1 and CDR2: KGHDR, SFDVKD. This CDR3 spans 16 amino acids. The V gene end was trimmed by 3 bases and the J gene end by 2 bases; junction bases not matched to a gene: 3. The CDR3 bases are TGTGCCACCAGTGATGCGGGACTAGCGGTCACAGATACGCAGTATTTT. It yields the protein CATSDAGLAVTDTQYF.

The V call is TRBV15, the J call TRBJ2-7; D is unclear. The CDR3 loop spans 15 amino acids. The ends were cut back, 5 bases at V and 2 bases at J, with 16 bases in the middle. Germline V lookup: CDR1 LNHNV, CDR2 YYDKDF (reference sequence). The chain's CDR3 is CATSHAGRNPYEQYF. CDR3 DNA sequence: TGTGCCACCAGCCATGCTGGACGGAATCCCTACGAGCAGTACTTC.